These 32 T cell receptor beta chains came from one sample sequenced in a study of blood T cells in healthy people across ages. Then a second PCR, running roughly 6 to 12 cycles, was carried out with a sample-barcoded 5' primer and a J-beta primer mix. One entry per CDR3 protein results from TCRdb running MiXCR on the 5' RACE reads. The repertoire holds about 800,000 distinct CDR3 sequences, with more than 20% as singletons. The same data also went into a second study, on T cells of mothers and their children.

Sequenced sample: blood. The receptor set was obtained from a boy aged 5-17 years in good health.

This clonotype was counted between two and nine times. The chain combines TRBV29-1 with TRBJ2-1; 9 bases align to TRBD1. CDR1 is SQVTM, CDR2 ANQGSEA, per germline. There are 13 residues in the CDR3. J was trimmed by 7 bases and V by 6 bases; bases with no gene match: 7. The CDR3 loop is CSVKQGAGNEQFF. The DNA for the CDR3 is TGCAGCGTGAAACAGGGGGCTGGGAATGAGCAGTTCTTC.

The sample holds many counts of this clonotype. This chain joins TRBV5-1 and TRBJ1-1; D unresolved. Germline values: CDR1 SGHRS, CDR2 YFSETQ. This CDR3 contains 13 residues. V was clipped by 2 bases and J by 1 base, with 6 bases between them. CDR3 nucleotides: TGCGCCAGCAGCTTAGTACCGAACACTGAAGCTTTCTTT. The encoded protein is CASSLVPNTEAFF. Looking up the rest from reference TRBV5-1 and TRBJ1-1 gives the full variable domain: KAGVTQTPRYLIKTRGQQVTLSCSPISGHRSVSWYQQTPGQGLQFLFEYFSETQRNKGNFPGRFSGRQFSNSRSEMNVSTLELGDSALYLCASSLVPNTEAFFGQGTRLTVV.

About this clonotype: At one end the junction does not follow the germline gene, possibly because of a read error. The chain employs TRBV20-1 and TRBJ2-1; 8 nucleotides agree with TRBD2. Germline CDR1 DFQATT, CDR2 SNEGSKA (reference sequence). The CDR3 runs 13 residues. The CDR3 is CSARGTSYDEQFF. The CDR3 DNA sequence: TGCAGTGCTAGAGGGACTAGCTACGATGAGCAGTTCTTC.

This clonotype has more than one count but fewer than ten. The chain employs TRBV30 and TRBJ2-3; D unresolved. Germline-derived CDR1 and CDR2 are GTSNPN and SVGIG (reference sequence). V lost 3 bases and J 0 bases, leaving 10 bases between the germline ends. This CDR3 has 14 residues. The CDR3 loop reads CAWRPSTSTDTQYF. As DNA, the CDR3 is TGTGCCTGGAGACCTTCTACGAGCACAGATACGCAGTATTTT.

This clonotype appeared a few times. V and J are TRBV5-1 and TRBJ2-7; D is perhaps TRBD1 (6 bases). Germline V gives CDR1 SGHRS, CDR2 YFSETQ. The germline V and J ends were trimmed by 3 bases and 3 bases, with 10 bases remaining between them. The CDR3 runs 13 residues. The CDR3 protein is CASSWGQDYEQYF. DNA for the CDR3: TGCGCCAGCAGCTGGGGACAAGACTACGAGCAGTACTTC.

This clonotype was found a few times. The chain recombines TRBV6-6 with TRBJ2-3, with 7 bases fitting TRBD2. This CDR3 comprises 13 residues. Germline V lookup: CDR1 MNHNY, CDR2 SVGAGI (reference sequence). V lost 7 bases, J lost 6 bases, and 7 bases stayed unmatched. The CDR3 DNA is TGTGCCAGCAAAGATCAAGCGGGGGATACGCAGTATTTT. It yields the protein CASKDQAGDTQYF.

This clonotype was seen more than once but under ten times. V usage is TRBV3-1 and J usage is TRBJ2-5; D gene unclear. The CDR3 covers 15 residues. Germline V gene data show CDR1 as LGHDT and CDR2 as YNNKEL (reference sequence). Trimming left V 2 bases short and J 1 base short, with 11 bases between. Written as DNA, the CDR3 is TGTGCCAGCAGCCAAACACTCCAGCCCCAAGAGACCCAGTACTTC. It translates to CASSQTLQPQETQYF.

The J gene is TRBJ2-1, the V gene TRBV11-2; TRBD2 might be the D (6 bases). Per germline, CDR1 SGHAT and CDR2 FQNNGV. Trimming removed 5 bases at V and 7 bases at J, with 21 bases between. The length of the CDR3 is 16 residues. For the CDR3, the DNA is TGTGCCAGCAGCCCGAAAAACCGGGACTGGAGTAATGAGCAGTTCTTC. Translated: CASSPKNRDWSNEQFF.

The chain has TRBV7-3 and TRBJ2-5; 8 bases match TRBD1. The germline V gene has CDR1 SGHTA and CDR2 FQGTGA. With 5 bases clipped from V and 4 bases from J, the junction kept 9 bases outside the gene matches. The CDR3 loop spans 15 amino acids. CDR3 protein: CASSVNDRGGETQYF. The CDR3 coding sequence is TGTGCCAGCAGCGTAAACGACAGGGGTGGAGAGACCCAGTACTTC.

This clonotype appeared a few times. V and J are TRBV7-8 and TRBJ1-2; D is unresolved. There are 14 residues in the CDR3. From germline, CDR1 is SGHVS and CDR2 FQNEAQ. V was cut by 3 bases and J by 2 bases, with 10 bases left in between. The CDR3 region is CASSFTRQNYGYTF. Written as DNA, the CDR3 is TGTGCCAGCAGCTTTACGCGACAAAACTATGGCTACACCTTC.

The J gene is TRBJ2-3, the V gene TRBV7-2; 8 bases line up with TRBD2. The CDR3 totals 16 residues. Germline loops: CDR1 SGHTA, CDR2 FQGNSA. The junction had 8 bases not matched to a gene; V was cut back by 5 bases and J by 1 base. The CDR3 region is CASSPQSSGGTDTQYF. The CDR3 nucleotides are TGTGCCAGCAGCCCTCAGAGTAGCGGGGGCACAGATACGCAGTATTTT.

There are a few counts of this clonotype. The CDR3: CASSPEEGFYNEQFF. Here the CDR3 DNA reads TGTGCCAGCAGTCCCGAGGAGGGGTTTTACAATGAGCAGTTCTTC. The chain links TRBV27 to TRBJ2-5, with a possible D match to TRBD2 (6 bases). With the DNA end fitting TRBJ2-1 better, the J assignment may be wrong. The CDR3 has 15 amino acids. Germline V gene sequence: CDR1 MNHEY, CDR2 SMNVEV (reference sequence).

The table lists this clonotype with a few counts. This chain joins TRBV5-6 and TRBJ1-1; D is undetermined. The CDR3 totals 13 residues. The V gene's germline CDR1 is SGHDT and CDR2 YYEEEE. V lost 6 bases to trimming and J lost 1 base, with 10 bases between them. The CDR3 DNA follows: TGTGCCAGCACCTCGCTAGGGAACACTGAAGCTTTCTTT. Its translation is CASTSLGNTEAFF. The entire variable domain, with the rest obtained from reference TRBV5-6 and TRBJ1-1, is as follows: DAGVTQSPTHLIKTRGQQVTLRCSPKSGHDTVSWYQQALGQGPQFIFQYYEEEERQRGNFPDRFSGHQFPNYSSELNVNALLLGDSALYLCASTSLGNTEAFFGQGTRLTVV.

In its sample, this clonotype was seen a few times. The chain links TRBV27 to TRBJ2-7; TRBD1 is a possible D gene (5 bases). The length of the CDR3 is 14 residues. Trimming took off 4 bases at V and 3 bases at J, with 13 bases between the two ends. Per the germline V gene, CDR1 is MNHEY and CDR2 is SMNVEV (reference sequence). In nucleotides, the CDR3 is TGTGCCAGCAGTTGGGGCAGGGTGAACTACGAGCAGTACTTC. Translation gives CASSWGRVNYEQYF.

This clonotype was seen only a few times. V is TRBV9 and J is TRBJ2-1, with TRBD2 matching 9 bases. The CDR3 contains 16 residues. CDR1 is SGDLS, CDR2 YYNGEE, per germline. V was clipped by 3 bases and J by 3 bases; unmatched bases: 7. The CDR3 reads CASSATGLAIYNEQFF. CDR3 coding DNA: TGTGCCAGCAGCGCCACCGGACTAGCGATCTACAATGAGCAGTTCTTC.

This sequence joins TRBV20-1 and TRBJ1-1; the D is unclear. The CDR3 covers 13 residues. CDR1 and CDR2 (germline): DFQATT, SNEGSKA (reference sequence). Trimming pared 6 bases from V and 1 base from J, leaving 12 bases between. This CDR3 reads CSARYEGNTEAFF. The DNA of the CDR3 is TGCAGTGCCAGATACGAGGGGAACACTGAAGCTTTCTTT.

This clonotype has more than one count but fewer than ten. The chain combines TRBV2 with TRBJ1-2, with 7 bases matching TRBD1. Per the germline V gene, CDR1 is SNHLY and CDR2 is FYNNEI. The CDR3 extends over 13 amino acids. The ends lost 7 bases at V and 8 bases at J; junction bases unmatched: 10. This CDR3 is CASTDRPAGGYTF. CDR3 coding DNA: TGTGCCAGCACGGACAGGCCTGCAGGAGGCTACACCTTC.

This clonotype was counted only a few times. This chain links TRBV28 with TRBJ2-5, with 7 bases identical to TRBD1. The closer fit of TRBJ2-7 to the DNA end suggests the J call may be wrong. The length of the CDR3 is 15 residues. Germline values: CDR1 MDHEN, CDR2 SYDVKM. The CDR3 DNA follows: TGTGCCAGCAGTTCCTCCGGGACAGACCCCTACGAGCAGTACTTC. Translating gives CASSSSGTDPYEQYF.

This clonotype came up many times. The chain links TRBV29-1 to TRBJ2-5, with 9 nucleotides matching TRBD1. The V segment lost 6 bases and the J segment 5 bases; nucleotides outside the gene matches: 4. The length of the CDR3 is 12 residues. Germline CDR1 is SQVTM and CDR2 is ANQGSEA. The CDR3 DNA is TGCAGCGTGATACAGGGGGCTGAGACCCAGTACTTC. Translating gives CSVIQGAETQYF.

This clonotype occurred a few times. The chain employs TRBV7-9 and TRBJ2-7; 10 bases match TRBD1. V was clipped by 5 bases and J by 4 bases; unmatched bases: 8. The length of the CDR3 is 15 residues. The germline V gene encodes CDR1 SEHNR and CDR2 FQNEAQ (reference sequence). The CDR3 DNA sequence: TGTGCCAGCAGCCTGAACCGGGACAGGGGTTACGAGCAGTACTTC. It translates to CASSLNRDRGYEQYF. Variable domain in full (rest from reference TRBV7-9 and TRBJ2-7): DTGVSQNPRHKITKRGQNVTFRCDPISEHNRLYWYRQTLGQGPEFLTYFQNEAQLEKSRLLSDRFSAERPKGSFSTLEIQRTEQGDSAMYLCASSLNRDRGYEQYFGPGTRLTVT.

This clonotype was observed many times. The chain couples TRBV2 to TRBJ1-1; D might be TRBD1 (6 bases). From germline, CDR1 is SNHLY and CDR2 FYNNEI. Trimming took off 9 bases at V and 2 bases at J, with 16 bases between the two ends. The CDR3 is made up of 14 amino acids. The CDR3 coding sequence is TGTGCCAGTCCCAAACGGGGGGCCAACACTGAAGCTTTCTTT. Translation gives CASPKRGANTEAFF.

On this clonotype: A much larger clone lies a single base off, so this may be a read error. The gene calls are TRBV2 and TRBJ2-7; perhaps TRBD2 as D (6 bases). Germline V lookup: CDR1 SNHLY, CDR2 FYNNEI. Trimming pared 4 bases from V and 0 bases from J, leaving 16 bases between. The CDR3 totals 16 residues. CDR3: CASSAPGGGSSYEQYF. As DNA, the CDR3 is TGTGCCAGCAGTGCCCCCGGGGGAGGAAGCTCCTACGAGCAGTACTTC.

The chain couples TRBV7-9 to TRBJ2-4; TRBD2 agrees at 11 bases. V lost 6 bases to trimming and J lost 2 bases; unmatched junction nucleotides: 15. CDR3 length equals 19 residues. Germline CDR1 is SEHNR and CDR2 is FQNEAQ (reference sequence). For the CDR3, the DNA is TGTGCCAGCAGTCCTAAACTAGCGGGGGTATCGGAAACCAAAAACATTCAGTACTTC. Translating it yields CASSPKLAGVSETKNIQYF.

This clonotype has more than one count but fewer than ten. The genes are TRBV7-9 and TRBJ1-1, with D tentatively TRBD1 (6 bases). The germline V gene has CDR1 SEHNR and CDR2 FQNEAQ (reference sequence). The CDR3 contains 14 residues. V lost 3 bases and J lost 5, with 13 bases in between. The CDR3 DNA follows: TGTGCCAGCAGCTTGCCCCAGGGGCGAACTGAAGCTTTCTTT. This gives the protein CASSLPQGRTEAFF.

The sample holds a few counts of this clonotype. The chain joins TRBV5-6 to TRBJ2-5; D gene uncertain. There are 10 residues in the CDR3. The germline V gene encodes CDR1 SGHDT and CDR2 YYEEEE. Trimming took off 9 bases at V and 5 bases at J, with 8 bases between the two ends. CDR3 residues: CAIQCETQYF. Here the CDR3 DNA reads TGTGCCATTCAATGCGAGACCCAGTACTTC.

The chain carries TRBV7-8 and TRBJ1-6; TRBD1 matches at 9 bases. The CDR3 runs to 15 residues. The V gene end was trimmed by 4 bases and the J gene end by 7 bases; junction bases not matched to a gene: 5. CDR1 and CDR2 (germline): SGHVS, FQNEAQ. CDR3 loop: CASSSVTGGNSPLHF. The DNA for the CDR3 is TGTGCCAGCAGCTCGGTGACAGGGGGGAATTCACCCCTCCACTTT.

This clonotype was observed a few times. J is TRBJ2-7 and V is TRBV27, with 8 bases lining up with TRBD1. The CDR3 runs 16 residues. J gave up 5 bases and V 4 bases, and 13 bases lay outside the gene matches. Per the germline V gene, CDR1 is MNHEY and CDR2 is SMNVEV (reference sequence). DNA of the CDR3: TGTGCCAGCAGTTCCCGGGTTGGACAGGGAGCACACGAGCAGTACTTC. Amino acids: CASSSRVGQGAHEQYF.

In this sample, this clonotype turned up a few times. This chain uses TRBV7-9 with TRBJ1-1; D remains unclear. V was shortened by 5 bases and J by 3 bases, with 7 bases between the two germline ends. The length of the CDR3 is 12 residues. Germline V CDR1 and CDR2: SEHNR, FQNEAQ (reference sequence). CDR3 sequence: CASSPGHTEAFF. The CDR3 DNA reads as TGTGCCAGCAGCCCTGGACACACTGAAGCTTTCTTT.

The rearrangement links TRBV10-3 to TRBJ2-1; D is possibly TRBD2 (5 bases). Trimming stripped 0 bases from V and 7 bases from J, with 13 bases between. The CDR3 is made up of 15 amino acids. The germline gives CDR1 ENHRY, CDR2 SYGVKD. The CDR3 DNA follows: TGTGCCATCAGTGAGTCTGCAGGACTGGGGAATGAGCAGTTCTTC. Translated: CAISESAGLGNEQFF.

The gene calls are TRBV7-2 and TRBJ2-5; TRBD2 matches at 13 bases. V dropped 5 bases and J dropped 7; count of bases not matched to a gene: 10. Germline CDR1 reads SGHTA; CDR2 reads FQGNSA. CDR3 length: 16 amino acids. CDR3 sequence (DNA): TGTGCCAGCAGCCTCGGACTAGCGGGGGCACAGGGGACCCAGTACTTC. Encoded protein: CASSLGLAGAQGTQYF.

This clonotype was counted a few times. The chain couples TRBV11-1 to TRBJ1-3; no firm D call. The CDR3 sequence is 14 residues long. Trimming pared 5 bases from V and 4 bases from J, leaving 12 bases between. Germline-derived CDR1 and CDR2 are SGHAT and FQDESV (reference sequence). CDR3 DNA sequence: TGTGCCAGCAGCCCACGTACCTTCGGAAACACCATATATTTT. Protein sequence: CASSPRTFGNTIYF.

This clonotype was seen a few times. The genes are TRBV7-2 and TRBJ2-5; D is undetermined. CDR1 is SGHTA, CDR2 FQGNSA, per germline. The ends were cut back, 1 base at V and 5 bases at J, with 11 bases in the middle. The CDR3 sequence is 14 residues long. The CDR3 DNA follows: TGTGCCAGCAGCTTAGAAGGGAAAGTGGAGACCCAGTACTTC. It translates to CASSLEGKVETQYF.